Listed below are T cell receptor beta chains from one sample, sequenced in a study of T-cell memory formation after mild COVID-19. TCRdb reprocessed the 5' RACE reads with MiXCR, giving one entry per CDR3 protein. The table lists 400,000 to 500,000 distinct CDR3 sequences, approximately 24% of them singletons. The specimen was PBMCs or a T cell subset sorted from them (not recorded which). These receptors were collected from an adult woman who had mild COVID-19 (a few samples of this study predate the infection). Cell type and time point are not known. Each CDR3 is given with its conserved first and last residue. The D gene is left open where the match is weak. Not every row has a clone size; where given, it reads once, few, many or a size class.

v_call	j_call	d_call	clone_size	cdr3_aa	cdr3_nt
TRBV12-3/TRBV12-4	TRBJ2-7	-	few	CASPRGRLGYEQYF	TGTGCCAGCCCAAGGGGCAGGCTGGGGTACGAGCAGTACTTC
TRBV7-2	TRBJ2-1	TRBD1	-	CASSLGTGEGNEQFF	TGTGCCAGCAGCCTTGGGACAGGGGAAGGGAATGAGCAGTTCTTC
TRBV30	TRBJ1-5	TRBD1	-	CAWSGGQGYSSNQPQHF	TGTGCCTGGAGTGGGGGACAGGGCTATTCTAGCAATCAGCCCCAGCATTTT
TRBV7-8	TRBJ2-5	-	few	CASSLVQRTETQYF	TGTGCCAGCAGCTTAGTACAGAGGACGGAGACCCAGTACTTC
TRBV11-2	TRBJ1-6	-	-	CASRGQFNSPLHF	TGTGCCAGCCGCGGACAGTTTAATTCACCCCTCCACTTT
TRBV20-1	TRBJ1-1	TRBD1	few	CSAHPDPKTGGIRDTEAFF	TGCAGTGCTCATCCCGATCCGAAGACAGGGGGGATAAGGGACACTGAAGCTTTCTTT
TRBV6-5	TRBJ1-6	-	-	CASSYSMGKLVDSPLHF	TGTGCCAGCAGTTACTCGATGGGAAAGTTAGTTGATTCACCCCTCCACTTT
TRBV7-6	TRBJ2-3	TRBD2	few	CASGAGEVDTQYF	TGTGCCAGCGGGGCGGGAGAAGTAGATACGCAGTATTTT
TRBV16	TRBJ2-7	-	-	CASSQLGDSFYSYEQYF	TGTGCCAGCAGCCAATTGGGAGACTCATTTTACTCCTACGAGCAGTACTTC
TRBV7-2	TRBJ2-5	TRBD1	-	CASSLGTGRVETQYF	TGTGCCAGCAGCTTGGGGACAGGGAGGGTCGAGACCCAGTACTTC
TRBV4-2	TRBJ2-7	-	-	CASSQAADGYYEQYF	TGTGCCAGCAGCCAAGCGGCGGACGGGTATTACGAGCAGTACTTC
TRBV3-1	TRBJ2-5	TRBD2	-	CASSQELAGGPETQYF	TGTGCCAGCAGCCAAGAACTAGCGGGGGGCCCAGAGACCCAGTACTTC
TRBV20-1	TRBJ1-2	-	-	CSAPMGVNYGYTF	TGCAGTGCCCCAATGGGTGTTAACTATGGCTACACCTTC
TRBV15	TRBJ2-3	-	few	CATSIALGTDTQYF	TGTGCCACCAGCATCGCTCTGGGCACAGATACGCAGTATTTT
TRBV7-9	TRBJ2-7	TRBD1	-	CASSDRGEQYF	TGTGCCAGCAGCGACAGGGGCGAGCAGTACTTC
TRBV6-5	TRBJ2-1	-	many	CASREDSFRYEQFF	TGTGCCAGCAGAGAGGACTCGTTCCGTTATGAGCAGTTCTTC